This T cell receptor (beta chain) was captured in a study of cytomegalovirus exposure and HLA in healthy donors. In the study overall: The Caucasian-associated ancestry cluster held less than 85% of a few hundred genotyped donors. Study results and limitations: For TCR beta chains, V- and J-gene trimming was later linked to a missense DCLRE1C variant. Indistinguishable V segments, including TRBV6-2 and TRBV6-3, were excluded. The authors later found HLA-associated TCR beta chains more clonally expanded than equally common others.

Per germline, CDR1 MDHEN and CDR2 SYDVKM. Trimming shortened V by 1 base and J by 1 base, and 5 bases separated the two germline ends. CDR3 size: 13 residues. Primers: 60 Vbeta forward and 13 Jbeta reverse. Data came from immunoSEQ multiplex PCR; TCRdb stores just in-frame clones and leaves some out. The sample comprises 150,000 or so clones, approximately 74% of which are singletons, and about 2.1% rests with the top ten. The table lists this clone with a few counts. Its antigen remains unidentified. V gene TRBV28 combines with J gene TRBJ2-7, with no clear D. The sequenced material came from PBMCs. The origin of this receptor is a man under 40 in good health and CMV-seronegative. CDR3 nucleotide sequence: TGTGCCAGCAGTTTATTCGGGTCCTACGAGCAGTACTTC. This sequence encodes CASSLFGSYEQYF.